This TCR beta chain was obtained from a study of STAT3 mutations in large granular lymphocyte leukemia. V gave up 7 bases and J gave up 7 bases, with 16 bases separating them. The germline gives CDR1 SQVTM, CDR2 ANQGSEA. The CDR3 has 12 residues. Average productive template count per sample was roughly 40,000. TCRdb's table, derived via immunoSEQ multiplex PCR, lists solely in-frame clones and lacks some. Found here are approximately 45,000 clones, 80% to 85% of them singletons; the top ten hold 0.4% to 0.55%. Findings and caveats of the study: In T-cell large granular lymphocyte leukemia, about half of patients showed multiple immunodominant subclonotypes. Persisting codominant clonotypes may have hidden a small pathogenic clone.

Remarks on this clone: The antigen remains undetermined.

The TCR originated in a human donor with T large granular lymphocyte leukemia. Some clones in this sample may be carry-over from other donors' samples. Sequenced material: PBMCs. The chain carries TRBV29-1 and TRBJ1-1, with D tentatively TRBD1 (5 bases). CDR3 DNA sequence: TGCAGCGCTGGACACTCCCCTGGTGAAGCTTTCTTT. This codes for CSAGHSPGEAFF.